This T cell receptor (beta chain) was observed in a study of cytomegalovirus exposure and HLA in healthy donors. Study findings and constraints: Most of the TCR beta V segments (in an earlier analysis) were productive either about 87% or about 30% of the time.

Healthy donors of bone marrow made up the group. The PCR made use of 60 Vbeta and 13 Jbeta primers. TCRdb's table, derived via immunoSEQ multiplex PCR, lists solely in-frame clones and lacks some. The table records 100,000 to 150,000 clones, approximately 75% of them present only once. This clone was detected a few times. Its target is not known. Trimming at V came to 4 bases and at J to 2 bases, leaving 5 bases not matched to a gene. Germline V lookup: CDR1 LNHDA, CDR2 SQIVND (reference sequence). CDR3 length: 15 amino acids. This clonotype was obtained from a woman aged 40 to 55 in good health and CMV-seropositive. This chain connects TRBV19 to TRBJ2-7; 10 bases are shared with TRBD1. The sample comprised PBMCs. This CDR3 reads CASSTGQGVTYEQYF. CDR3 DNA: TGTGCCAGTAGTACCGGACAGGGGGTCACCTACGAGCAGTACTTC.